The clone carrying this T cell receptor beta chain was detected ten times or more. This sample is drawn from a study of early T cells in non-severe SARS-CoV-2 infection. Using its own MiXCR run on the 5' RACE reads, TCRdb lists one record per CDR3 protein. The sample consists of tens of thousands of distinct CDR3 sequences, about 13% of them appearing once. Between the trimmed V and J ends, which lost 6 bases and 5 bases, there was a span of 17 bases. The CDR3 is 14 residues long. Germline V gene data show CDR1 as SGHRS and CDR2 as YFSETQ. The sample was whole blood. The clonotype was recovered from an adult who was a healthcare worker with PCR-confirmed SARS-CoV-2 infection or an uninfected control (not recorded which). The chain recombines TRBV5-1 with TRBJ1-1, with D perhaps matching TRBD1 (6 bases). CDR3 DNA sequence: TGCGCCAGCACCTCAGGGGAGAGGAAGACTGAAGCTTTCTTT. It is translated as CASTSGERKTEAFF.